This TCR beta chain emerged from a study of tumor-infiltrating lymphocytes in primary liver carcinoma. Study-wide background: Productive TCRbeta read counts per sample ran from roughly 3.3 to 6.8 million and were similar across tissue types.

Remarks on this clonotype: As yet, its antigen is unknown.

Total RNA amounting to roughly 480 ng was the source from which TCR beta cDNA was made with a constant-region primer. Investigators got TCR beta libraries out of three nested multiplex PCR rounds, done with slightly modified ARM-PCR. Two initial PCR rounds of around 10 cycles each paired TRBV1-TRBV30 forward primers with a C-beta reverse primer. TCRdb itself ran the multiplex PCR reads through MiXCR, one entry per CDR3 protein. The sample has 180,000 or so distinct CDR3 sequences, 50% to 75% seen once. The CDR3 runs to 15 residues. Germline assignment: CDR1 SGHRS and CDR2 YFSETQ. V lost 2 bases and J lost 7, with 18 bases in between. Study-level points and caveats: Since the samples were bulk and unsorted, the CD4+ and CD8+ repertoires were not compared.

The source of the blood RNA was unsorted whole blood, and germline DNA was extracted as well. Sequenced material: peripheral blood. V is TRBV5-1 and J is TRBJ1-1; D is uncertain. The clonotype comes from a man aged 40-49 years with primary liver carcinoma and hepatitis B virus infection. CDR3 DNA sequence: TGCGCCAGCAGCTTCTCGGGCAGCGGCGGAGGTGAAGCTTTCTTT. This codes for CASSFSGSGGGEAFF.